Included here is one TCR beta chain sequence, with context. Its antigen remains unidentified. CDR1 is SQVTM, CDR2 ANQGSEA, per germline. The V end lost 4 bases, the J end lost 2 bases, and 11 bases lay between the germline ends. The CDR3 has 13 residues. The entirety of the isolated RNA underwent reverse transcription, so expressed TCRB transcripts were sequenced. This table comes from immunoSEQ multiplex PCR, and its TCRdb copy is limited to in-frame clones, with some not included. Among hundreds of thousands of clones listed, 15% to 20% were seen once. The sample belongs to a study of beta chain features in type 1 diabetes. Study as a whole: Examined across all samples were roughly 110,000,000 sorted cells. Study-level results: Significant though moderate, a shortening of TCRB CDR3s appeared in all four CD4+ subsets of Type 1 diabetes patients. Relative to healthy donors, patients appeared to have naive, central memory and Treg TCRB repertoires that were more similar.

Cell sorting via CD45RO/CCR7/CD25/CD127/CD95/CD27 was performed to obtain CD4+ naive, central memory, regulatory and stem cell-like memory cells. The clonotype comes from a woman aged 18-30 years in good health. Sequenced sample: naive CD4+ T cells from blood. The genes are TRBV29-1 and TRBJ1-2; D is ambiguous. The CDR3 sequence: CSVAHTVNYGYTF. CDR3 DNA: TGCAGCGTTGCCCATACAGTGAACTATGGCTACACCTTC.